The present T cell receptor (beta chain) was sequenced within a study of blood T cell repertoires in COVID-19. Across the study: The United States, Italy and Spain were the sources of the acute and convalescent COVID-19 samples. From T cells, B-cell-depleted T cells, or PBMCs came the material, which was cDNA or gDNA.

In the original workflow: Amplification of reference gene primers was used by the study to estimate nucleated cell counts. TCRdb's table, derived via immunoSEQ multiplex PCR, lists solely in-frame clones and lacks some. Clonal size and the V and J genes are those of that table, whereas D and trimming came from the DNA. This sample yields roughly 250,000 clones, of which roughly 91% are seen a single time; roughly 0.8% belongs to the top ten. The CDR3 length is 12 residues. With 5 bases removed from V and 4 bases from J, the gap between germline ends came to 8 bases. Germline loops: CDR1 SNHLY, CDR2 FYNNEI.

The receptor was isolated from a young man with acute or convalescent COVID-19. This chain links TRBV2 with TRBJ1-1; possibly TRBD1 for D (5 bases). The sample consisted of peripheral blood. CDR3 sequence: CASSSGGTEAFF. The CDR3 DNA sequence: TGTGCCAGCAGTTCCGGGGGCACTGAAGCTTTCTTT.